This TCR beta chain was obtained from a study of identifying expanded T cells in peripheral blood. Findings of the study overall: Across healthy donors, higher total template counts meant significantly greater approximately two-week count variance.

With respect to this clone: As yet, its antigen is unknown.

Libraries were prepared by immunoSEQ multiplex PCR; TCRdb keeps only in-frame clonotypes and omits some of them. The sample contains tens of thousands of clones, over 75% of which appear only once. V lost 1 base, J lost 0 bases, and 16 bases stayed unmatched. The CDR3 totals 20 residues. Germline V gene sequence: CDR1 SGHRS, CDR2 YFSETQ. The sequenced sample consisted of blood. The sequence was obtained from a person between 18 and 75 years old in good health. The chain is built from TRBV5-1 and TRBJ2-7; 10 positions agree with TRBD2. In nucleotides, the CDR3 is TGCGCCAGCAGCTTGTGGCCCCATGGACTAGCGGCCGACCCCTCCTACGAGCAGTACTTC. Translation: CASSLWPHGLAADPSYEQYF.